This TCR beta chain was obtained from a study of T-cell reconstitution after alpha-beta-depleted transplantation in children. It was with unique molecular identifiers that the TCRbeta library was prepared. Each CDR3 protein gets one entry after TCRdb re-called the PCR reads with MiXCR. This table holds 490,000 or so distinct CDR3 sequences, approximately 13% found once. The CDR3 covers 16 residues. CDR1 and CDR2 from the germline V gene are SGHTA and FQGNSA. The ends lost 4 bases at V and 4 bases at J; junction bases unmatched: 8. In this sample, this clonotype turned up many times. The material was PBMCs from the stem cell graft donor, obtained from the stem cell graft. The sequence derives from a human donor who donated a stem cell graft to a child with combined immunodeficiency. V and J are TRBV7-2 and TRBJ2-1, with TRBD1 matching 9 bases. Here the CDR3 DNA reads TGTGCCAGCAGCTACTTTAGGGACAGGGATTACAATGAGCAGTTCTTC. Protein product: CASSYFRDRDYNEQFF.